The clone carrying this TCR beta chain showed up just a few times. TCRdb redid the calling of the 5' RACE reads with MiXCR, one entry per CDR3 protein. The data show roughly 130,000 distinct CDR3 sequences, with 12% to 15% seen just once and around 3% held by the top ten. V dropped 7 bases and J dropped 0 bases, with 4 bases sitting between them. This CDR3 region has 13 residues. This sample is part of a study of CD8 T cells in ankylosing spondylitis. The clonotype was recovered from a female donor with ankylosing spondylitis or in good health (not recorded which). J is TRBJ2-6 and V is TRBV12-3 or TRBV12-4, with D unresolved. Specimen: blood, either unsorted or a sorted T cell fraction (not recorded which). The chain's CDR3 is CASNLSGANVLTF. The CDR3 bases are TGTGCCAGCAACCTCTCTGGGGCCAACGTCCTGACTTTC.